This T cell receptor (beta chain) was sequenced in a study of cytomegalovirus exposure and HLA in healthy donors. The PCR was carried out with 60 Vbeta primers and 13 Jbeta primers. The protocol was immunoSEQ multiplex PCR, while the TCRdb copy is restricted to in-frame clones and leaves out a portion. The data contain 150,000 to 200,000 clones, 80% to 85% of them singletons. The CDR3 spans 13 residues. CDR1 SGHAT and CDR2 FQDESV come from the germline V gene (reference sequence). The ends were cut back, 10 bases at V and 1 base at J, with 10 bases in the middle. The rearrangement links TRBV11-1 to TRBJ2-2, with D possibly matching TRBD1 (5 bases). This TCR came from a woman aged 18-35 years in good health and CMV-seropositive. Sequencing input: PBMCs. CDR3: CATAQENTGELFF. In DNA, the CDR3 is TGTGCCACCGCACAGGAGAACACCGGGGAGCTGTTTTTT.